Below, 10 T cell receptor beta chains from the same sample are listed, as sequenced in a study of CD8 T cells in Susac syndrome. Random hexamers were used to reverse transcribe roughly 0.45 to 1 ug of RNA. TCRdb reprocessed the immunoSEQ multiplex PCR reads via MiXCR and lists one record per CDR3 protein. The sample includes about 150,000 distinct CDR3 sequences, 85% to 95% of them seen just once. The sample taken for sequencing was CD4+ T cells from PBMCs. All receptors come from a human donor with Susac syndrome.

This chain connects TRBV7-2 to TRBJ1-2; D ambiguous. The length of the CDR3 is 10 residues. The V end was cut by 4 bases, the J end by 10 bases, with 7 bases between. The germline V gene has CDR1 SGHTA and CDR2 FQGNSA. CDR3 nucleotide sequence: TGTGCCAGCAGCTACGACTTCTACACCTTC. As protein: CASSYDFYTF.

The V and J genes are TRBV6-6 and TRBJ2-7, with D unclear. The CDR3 totals 11 residues. Trimming took off 8 bases at V and 4 bases at J, with 9 bases between the two ends. Germline values: CDR1 MNHNY, CDR2 SVGAGI (reference sequence). The CDR3 region has the DNA TGTGCCAGCGGCTTGGGGTACGAGCAGTACTTC. Protein: CASGLGYEQYF.

The rearrangement links TRBV12-3 or TRBV12-4 to TRBJ1-1; perhaps TRBD1 as D (5 bases). The V and J ends lost 7 bases and 1 base respectively, with 10 bases between them. This CDR3 has 13 residues. In DNA, the CDR3 is TGTGCCAGCATCCTAGACAGGAACACTGAAGCTTTCTTT. Encoded protein: CASILDRNTEAFF.

DNA of the CDR3: TGTGCCAGCGCTTCGCTAATGACAGGGGTTTACTATGGCTACACCTTC. Its protein product is CASASLMTGVYYGYTF. The genes are TRBV12-3 or TRBV12-4 and TRBJ1-2, with 8 bases that match TRBD1. The CDR3 runs to 16 residues. Germline trimming cut 8 bases from V and 3 bases from J; bases unmatched to any gene: 14.

The gene calls are TRBV12-3 or TRBV12-4 and TRBJ2-2; D possibly corresponds to TRBD1 (6 bases). This CDR3 comprises 17 residues. Trimming removed 7 bases from V and 4 bases from J, with 22 bases in between. CDR3 amino acids: CASKALGGPVGTGELFF. As DNA, the CDR3 is TGTGCCAGCAAAGCTCTTGGGGGCCCCGTGGGCACCGGGGAGCTGTTTTTT.

The chain joins TRBV7-8 to TRBJ1-6, with D uncertain. There are 15 residues in the CDR3. V lost 2 bases to trimming and J lost 7 bases, with 12 bases between them. Germline-derived CDR1 and CDR2 are SGHVS and FQNEAQ. CDR3: CASSLSHQNNSPLHF. The CDR3 bases are TGTGCCAGCAGCTTATCCCACCAAAACAATTCACCCCTCCACTTT.

V gene TRBV7-8 combines with J gene TRBJ2-3; possible D gene TRBD1, 6 bases. This CDR3 has 15 amino acids. Looked up from germline, CDR1 is SGHVS and CDR2 is FQNEAQ. V was shortened by 1 base and J by 2 bases, with 10 bases between the two germline ends. The CDR3 protein is CASSLGGLPTDTQYF. The CDR3 bases are TGTGCCAGCAGCTTAGGGGGGCTACCCACAGATACGCAGTATTTT.

This clonotype was observed a handful of times. The gene calls are TRBV10-1 and TRBJ2-3; tentatively, D is TRBD2 (5 bases). The CDR3 length is 13 residues. CDR1 and CDR2 from the germline V gene are WNHNN and SYGVQD (reference sequence). V lost 5 bases, J lost 0 bases, and 6 bases lay in between. CDR3 sequence (DNA): TGCGCCAGCAGTACGGGGAGCACAGATACGCAGTATTTT. Residues: CASSTGSTDTQYF.

The gene calls are TRBV29-1 and TRBJ1-2; perhaps TRBD1 as D (5 bases). The CDR3 contains 12 residues. V was trimmed by 4 bases and J by 3 bases, leaving 9 bases between them. Per germline, CDR1 SQVTM and CDR2 ANQGSEA. As DNA, the CDR3 is TGCAGCGTTGGACGGGGGGACTATGGCTACACCTTC. It is translated as CSVGRGDYGYTF. Filled out from reference TRBV29-1 and TRBJ1-2, the complete variable domain reads SAVISQKPSRDICQRGTSLTIQCQVDSQVTMMFWYRQQPGQSLTLIATANQGSEATYESGFVIDKFPISRPNLTFSTLTVSNMSPEDSSIYLCSVGRGDYGYTFGSGTRLTVV.

This chain joins TRBV13 and TRBJ2-5, with D unclear. Trimming pared 0 bases from V and 2 bases from J, leaving 10 bases between. Germline CDR1 is PRHDT and CDR2 is FYEKMQ (reference sequence). This CDR3 has 15 amino acids. CDR3 residues: CASSLGQTPQETQYF. DNA for the CDR3: TGTGCCAGCAGCTTAGGACAGACCCCTCAAGAGACCCAGTACTTC.